This T cell receptor (beta chain) was recorded in a study of control samples from healthy donors and cancer patients. This table comes from immunoSEQ multiplex PCR, and its TCRdb copy is limited to in-frame clones, with some not included. The sample table includes roughly 190,000 clones. As for this clone: The identical CDR3 is also encoded by other nucleotide sequences in the sample.

Germline assignment: CDR1 LGHDT and CDR2 YNNKEL (reference sequence). CDR3 length: 11 residues. Deletions cut 1 base from V and 5 bases from J, with 3 bases between. This rearrangement joins TRBV3-1 (or the pseudogene TRBV3-2) to TRBJ2-7, with D hard to call. The sequenced material came from blood. This TCR came from a woman in her twenties or thirties in good health. The CDR3 sequence is CASSQAHEQYF. In DNA form, the CDR3 reads TGTGCCAGCAGCCAAGCTCACGAGCAGTACTTC.